The rows below give T cell receptor beta chains drawn from one sample of a study of OX40 agonist ivuxolimab in advanced cancers. Here immunoSEQ multiplex PCR was the method, and the copy in TCRdb shows in-frame clones only, minus some. The sample lists 65,000 to 100,000 clones; about 94% were seen once. The source was CD4+ or CD8+ T cells sorted from blood, collected in a trial of the OX40 agonist ivuxolimab. The receptors shown here come from an adult with an advanced solid tumor such as melanoma, head and neck, liver or kidney cancer. Each CDR3 is given with its conserved first and last residue. Fields, in order: clone size, J gene, D gene, V gene, CDR3 DNA, CDR3 protein. D genes are given only for firm matches. The size of a clone is reported for some rows only, either as once, few or many, or as a class for expanded clones.

abundance: once; j_gene: TRBJ2-1; d_gene: TRBD2; v_gene: TRBV28; CDR3nt: TGTGCCAGCAGTTTACAGCGGGGAGAGCAGTTCTTC; CDR3aa: CASSLQRGEQFF
abundance: .; j_gene: TRBJ2-7; d_gene: .; v_gene: TRBV10-3; CDR3nt: TGTGCCATCAGTGAGGGCTTCCACGAGCAGTACTTC; CDR3aa: CAISEGFHEQYF
abundance: .; j_gene: TRBJ2-3; d_gene: .; v_gene: TRBV27; CDR3nt: TGTGCCAGCAGCCCAGTGGGGGGCGCTAGCACAGATACGCAGTATTTT; CDR3aa: CASSPVGGASTDTQYF
abundance: .; j_gene: TRBJ1-4; d_gene: .; v_gene: TRBV19; CDR3nt: TGTGCCAGTAGTATGTTTACCGGACTCAAAACGGGTGAAAAACTGTTTTTT; CDR3aa: CASSMFTGLKTGEKLFF
abundance: .; j_gene: TRBJ2-7; d_gene: TRBD2; v_gene: TRBV19; CDR3nt: TGTGCCAGTTCGGAAGAGCGGGAACTACCCTACGAGCAGTACTTC; CDR3aa: CASSEERELPYEQYF
abundance: .; j_gene: TRBJ2-2; d_gene: .; v_gene: TRBV28; CDR3nt: TGTGCCAGCAGCCCTGGCCTCTTGGGCGCGAACACCGGGGAGCTGTTTTTT; CDR3aa: CASSPGLLGANTGELFF
abundance: .; j_gene: TRBJ1-1; d_gene: .; v_gene: TRBV28; CDR3nt: TGTGCCGGCAGTGTAGACAGTGAAGCTTTCTTT; CDR3aa: CAGSVDSEAFF
abundance: .; j_gene: TRBJ2-3; d_gene: .; v_gene: TRBV5-6; CDR3nt: TGTGCCAGCAGCCCGGGTGGGGGTACGCAGTATTTT; CDR3aa: CASSPGGGTQYF
abundance: .; j_gene: TRBJ1-1; d_gene: .; v_gene: TRBV19; CDR3nt: TGTGCCAGTGTAGGGTGGACTGAAGCTTTCTTT; CDR3aa: CASVGWTEAFF
abundance: .; j_gene: TRBJ2-6; d_gene: TRBD1; v_gene: TRBV5-4; CDR3nt: TGTGCCAGCAGCCAATGGACAGGGGCAGGGGCCAACGTCCTGACTTTC; CDR3aa: CASSQWTGAGANVLTF
abundance: .; j_gene: TRBJ1-2; d_gene: .; v_gene: TRBV7-9; CDR3nt: TGTGCCAGCAGCAAGGCCTCCTATGGCTACACCTTC; CDR3aa: CASSKASYGYTF
abundance: .; j_gene: TRBJ2-2; d_gene: .; v_gene: TRBV9; CDR3nt: TGTGCCAGCAGCGTAGCACGGGGAGGCACCGGGGAGCTGTTTTTT; CDR3aa: CASSVARGGTGELFF
abundance: once; j_gene: TRBJ2-2; d_gene: .; v_gene: TRBV27; CDR3nt: TGTGCCAGCAGTAGTCATTCCGATCGGGCCGGGGAGCTGTTTTTT; CDR3aa: CASSSHSDRAGELFF
abundance: .; j_gene: TRBJ1-5; d_gene: .; v_gene: TRBV28; CDR3nt: TGTGCCAGCAAGTTTGGGGTACGGCATCAGCCCCAGCATTTT; CDR3aa: CASKFGVRHQPQHF
abundance: .; j_gene: TRBJ2-7; d_gene: .; v_gene: TRBV2; CDR3nt: TGTGCCAGCAGTGATCCGGGGGTAAGCTACGAGCAGTACTTC; CDR3aa: CASSDPGVSYEQYF
abundance: .; j_gene: TRBJ2-7; d_gene: .; v_gene: TRBV5-5; CDR3nt: TGTGCCAGCAGCTTGGGTATTGCTCTGGACGAGCAGTACTTC; CDR3aa: CASSLGIALDEQYF
abundance: .; j_gene: TRBJ1-1; d_gene: .; v_gene: TRBV7-6; CDR3nt: TGTGCCAGCAGCGGGGACATGAACACTGAAGCTTTCTTT; CDR3aa: CASSGDMNTEAFF
abundance: .; j_gene: TRBJ2-1; d_gene: .; v_gene: TRBV27; CDR3nt: TGTGCCAGCAGTTTATCACAGGCAAATGAGCAGTTCTTC; CDR3aa: CASSLSQANEQFF
abundance: .; j_gene: TRBJ2-7; d_gene: .; v_gene: TRBV19; CDR3nt: TGTGCCAGTAGTACCTCATACGGGCGGAGCTACGAGCAGTACTTC; CDR3aa: CASSTSYGRSYEQYF
abundance: .; j_gene: TRBJ2-6; d_gene: .; v_gene: TRBV29-1; CDR3nt: TGCAGCGTCATAACAGGGACTGGGGCCAACGTCCTGACTTTC; CDR3aa: CSVITGTGANVLTF
abundance: .; j_gene: TRBJ2-3; d_gene: TRBD1; v_gene: TRBV6-5; CDR3nt: TGTGCCAGCAGCCGGACAGGAGGCACAGATACGCAGTATTTT; CDR3aa: CASSRTGGTDTQYF
abundance: .; j_gene: TRBJ1-5; d_gene: .; v_gene: TRBV28; CDR3nt: TGTGCCAGCAGTTTAGGGGACAATCAGCCCCAGCATTTT; CDR3aa: CASSLGDNQPQHF
abundance: .; j_gene: TRBJ2-2; d_gene: TRBD1; v_gene: TRBV6-4; CDR3nt: TGTGCCAGCAGCCGGGACAGCCTCACCGGGGAGCTGTTTTTT; CDR3aa: CASSRDSLTGELFF
abundance: .; j_gene: TRBJ2-2; d_gene: .; v_gene: TRBV10-1; CDR3nt: TGCGCCAGCAGTGACCCCGGCAGGGATAACACCGGGGAGCTGTTTTTT; CDR3aa: CASSDPGRDNTGELFF
abundance: .; j_gene: TRBJ1-6; d_gene: TRBD1; v_gene: TRBV28; CDR3nt: TGTGCCAGCAGTTTCCGACAGGGAGGGGCACCCCTCCACTTT; CDR3aa: CASSFRQGGAPLHF
abundance: .; j_gene: TRBJ1-1; d_gene: .; v_gene: TRBV19; CDR3nt: TGTGCCAGTAGCACAGGGAGTATGAACACTGAAGCTTTCTTT; CDR3aa: CASSTGSMNTEAFF
abundance: .; j_gene: TRBJ2-5; d_gene: .; v_gene: TRBV7-8; CDR3nt: TGTGCCAGCAGCGGCGCGGGGAGTCAAGAGACCCAGTACTTC; CDR3aa: CASSGAGSQETQYF
abundance: .; j_gene: TRBJ1-2; d_gene: .; v_gene: TRBV28; CDR3nt: TGTGCCAGCAGTTTATTCCGCGACGTGGGCTACACCTTC; CDR3aa: CASSLFRDVGYTF
abundance: .; j_gene: TRBJ2-7; d_gene: TRBD1; v_gene: TRBV28; CDR3nt: TGTGCCAGCAGTTTATATATCCCGGGACAGGGGGCGGAGGAGCAGTACTTC; CDR3aa: CASSLYIPGQGAEEQYF
abundance: .; j_gene: TRBJ2-1; d_gene: .; v_gene: TRBV19; CDR3nt: TGTGCCAGTAGTACCTACAATGAGCAGTTCTTC; CDR3aa: CASSTYNEQFF
abundance: .; j_gene: TRBJ1-1; d_gene: .; v_gene: TRBV2; CDR3nt: TGTGCCAGCAGTGTAGGGCGGATGAACACTGAAGCTTTCTTT; CDR3aa: CASSVGRMNTEAFF
abundance: .; j_gene: TRBJ2-7; d_gene: .; v_gene: TRBV5-1; CDR3nt: TGCGCCAGCAGCTCATGGAGCAGGGCCTACGAGCAGTACTTC; CDR3aa: CASSSWSRAYEQYF
abundance: .; j_gene: TRBJ1-1; d_gene: .; v_gene: TRBV7-8; CDR3nt: TGTGCCAGCACCCCTATTGAGATTGAAGCTTTCTTT; CDR3aa: CASTPIEIEAFF
abundance: .; j_gene: TRBJ1-1; d_gene: .; v_gene: TRBV6-1; CDR3nt: TGTGCCAGCAGTGAAACTGAAGCTTTCTTT; CDR3aa: CASSETEAFF
abundance: .; j_gene: TRBJ2-1; d_gene: TRBD1; v_gene: TRBV6-5; CDR3nt: TGTGCCAGCAGTTACACTCCGGGACAGACCTACAATGAGCAGTTCTTC; CDR3aa: CASSYTPGQTYNEQFF
abundance: .; j_gene: TRBJ2-1; d_gene: TRBD2; v_gene: TRBV29-1; CDR3nt: TGCAGCGCTAGCGGGGGAGCCTTCGAGCAGTTCTTC; CDR3aa: CSASGGAFEQFF
abundance: once; j_gene: TRBJ2-5; d_gene: TRBD2; v_gene: TRBV4-1; CDR3nt: TGCGCCAGCAGCCCTATAGCGGGAGAAGAGACCCAGTACTTC; CDR3aa: CASSPIAGEETQYF
abundance: once; j_gene: TRBJ1-4; d_gene: .; v_gene: TRBV4-1; CDR3nt: TGCGCCAGCAGCCAAGAATTCGGGAGGGAAAAACTGTTTTTT; CDR3aa: CASSQEFGREKLFF
abundance: once; j_gene: TRBJ2-7; d_gene: TRBD2; v_gene: TRBV29-1; CDR3nt: TGCAGCGCCAGACTAGCGGACACCTACGAGCAGTACTTC; CDR3aa: CSARLADTYEQYF
abundance: once; j_gene: TRBJ1-5; d_gene: TRBD1; v_gene: TRBV7-3; CDR3nt: TGTGCCAGCAGCTCCCGAGACAGGGTTCGTAGCAATCAGCCCCAGCATTTT; CDR3aa: CASSSRDRVRSNQPQHF
abundance: .; j_gene: TRBJ1-3; d_gene: .; v_gene: TRBV4-1; CDR3nt: TGCGCCAGCAGGCAGAGCTCTGGAAACACCATATATTTT; CDR3aa: CASRQSSGNTIYF
abundance: .; j_gene: TRBJ1-2; d_gene: .; v_gene: TRBV7-6; CDR3nt: TGTGCCAGCAGCTTTCCTGACAGTTCTTATAACTATGGCTACACCTTC; CDR3aa: CASSFPDSSYNYGYTF
abundance: .; j_gene: TRBJ2-5; d_gene: TRBD1; v_gene: TRBV2; CDR3nt: TGTGCCAGCAGTGGGGACAGGTACCAAGAGACCCAGTACTTC; CDR3aa: CASSGDRYQETQYF
abundance: .; j_gene: TRBJ2-1; d_gene: .; v_gene: TRBV15; CDR3nt: TGTGCCACCAGCAGCAGGGGATATGAGCAGTTCTTC; CDR3aa: CATSSRGYEQFF
abundance: .; j_gene: TRBJ2-1; d_gene: .; v_gene: TRBV19; CDR3nt: TGTGCCAGTAGTATGGCTAGCGCTTACAATGAGCAGTTCTTC; CDR3aa: CASSMASAYNEQFF
abundance: .; j_gene: TRBJ2-7; d_gene: .; v_gene: TRBV7-6; CDR3nt: TGTGCCAGCAGCTCGGACAGCACCGAGCAGTACTTC; CDR3aa: CASSSDSTEQYF
abundance: .; j_gene: TRBJ2-1; d_gene: TRBD2; v_gene: TRBV18; CDR3nt: TGTGCCAGCTCACCACCGTCGCGGGAGGGCCGGGATGAGCAGTTCTTC; CDR3aa: CASSPPSREGRDEQFF
abundance: .; j_gene: TRBJ2-7; d_gene: .; v_gene: TRBV11-1; CDR3nt: TGTGCCAGCAGCTGGGTGCAGAGCTCCTACGAGCAGTACTTC; CDR3aa: CASSWVQSSYEQYF
abundance: .; j_gene: TRBJ2-1; d_gene: .; v_gene: TRBV20-1; CDR3nt: TGCAGTGCTAGACTAGTCAGTGAGCAGTTCTTC; CDR3aa: CSARLVSEQFF
abundance: .; j_gene: TRBJ2-5; d_gene: .; v_gene: TRBV14; CDR3nt: TGTGCCAGCAGCCAACTCTCCGACCAAGAGACCCAGTACTTC; CDR3aa: CASSQLSDQETQYF
abundance: .; j_gene: TRBJ2-7; d_gene: .; v_gene: TRBV10-3; CDR3nt: TGTGCCATCAGTGAGTCGGGCAGGCCCTACGAGCAGTACTTC; CDR3aa: CAISESGRPYEQYF
abundance: .; j_gene: TRBJ2-1; d_gene: TRBD2; v_gene: TRBV30; CDR3nt: TGTGCCTGGAGTGGACTAGCGGGGGGCAACTACAATGAGCAGTTCTTC; CDR3aa: CAWSGLAGGNYNEQFF
abundance: .; j_gene: TRBJ1-5; d_gene: .; v_gene: TRBV29-1; CDR3nt: TGCAGCGCCTCGGACAGCCAATATAGCAATCAGCCCCAGCATTTT; CDR3aa: CSASDSQYSNQPQHF
abundance: .; j_gene: TRBJ2-3; d_gene: .; v_gene: TRBV10-3; CDR3nt: TGTGCCATCATCCTAACCGGGCCCTACACAGATACGCAGTATTTT; CDR3aa: CAIILTGPYTDTQYF
abundance: .; j_gene: TRBJ2-2; d_gene: .; v_gene: TRBV7-6; CDR3nt: TGTGCCAGCAGCCCTGGGGTCCCCCTCGGGGCCCCCGGGGAGCTGTTTTTT; CDR3aa: CASSPGVPLGAPGELFF
abundance: .; j_gene: TRBJ2-7; d_gene: .; v_gene: TRBV7-7; CDR3nt: TGTGCCAGCAGCCCAGGGCCCCTAAGCTCCTACGAGCAGTACTTC; CDR3aa: CASSPGPLSSYEQYF
abundance: .; j_gene: TRBJ1-2; d_gene: .; v_gene: TRBV7-3; CDR3nt: TGTGCCAGCAGCTTAAGTGCCGGGGCGGGCTATGGCTACACCTTC; CDR3aa: CASSLSAGAGYGYTF